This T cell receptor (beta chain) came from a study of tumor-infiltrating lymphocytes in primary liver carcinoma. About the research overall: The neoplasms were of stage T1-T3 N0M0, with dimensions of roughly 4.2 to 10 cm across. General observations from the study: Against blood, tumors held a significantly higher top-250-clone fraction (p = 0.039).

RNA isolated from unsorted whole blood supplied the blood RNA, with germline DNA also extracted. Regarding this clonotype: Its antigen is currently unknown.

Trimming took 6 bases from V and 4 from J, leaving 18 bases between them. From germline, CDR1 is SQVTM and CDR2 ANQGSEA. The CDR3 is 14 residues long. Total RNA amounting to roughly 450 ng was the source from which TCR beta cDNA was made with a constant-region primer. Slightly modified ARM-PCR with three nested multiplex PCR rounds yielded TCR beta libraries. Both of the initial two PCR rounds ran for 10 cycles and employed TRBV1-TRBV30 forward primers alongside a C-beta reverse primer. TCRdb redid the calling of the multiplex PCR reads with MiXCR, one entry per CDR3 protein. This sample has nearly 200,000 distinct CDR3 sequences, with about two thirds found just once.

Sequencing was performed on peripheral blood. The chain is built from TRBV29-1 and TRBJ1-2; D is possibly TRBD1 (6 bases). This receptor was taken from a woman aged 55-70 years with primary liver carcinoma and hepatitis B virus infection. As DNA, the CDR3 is TGCAGCGTCAAGTTTGGACAGTCGATCTATGGCTACACCTTC. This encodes CSVKFGQSIYGYTF.